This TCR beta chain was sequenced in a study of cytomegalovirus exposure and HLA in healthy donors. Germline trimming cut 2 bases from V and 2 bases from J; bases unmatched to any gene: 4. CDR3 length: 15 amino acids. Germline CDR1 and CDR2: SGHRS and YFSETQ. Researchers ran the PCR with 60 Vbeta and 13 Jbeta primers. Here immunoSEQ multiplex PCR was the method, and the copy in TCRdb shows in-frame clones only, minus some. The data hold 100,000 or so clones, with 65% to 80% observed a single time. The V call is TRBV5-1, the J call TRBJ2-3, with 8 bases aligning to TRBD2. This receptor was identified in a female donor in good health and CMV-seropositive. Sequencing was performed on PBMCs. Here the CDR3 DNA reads TGCGCCAGCAGCTTACAGCGGGGGATCACAGATACGCAGTATTTT. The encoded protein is CASSLQRGITDTQYF.